This entry lists 26 T cell receptor beta chains sequenced from one sample in a study of T cell responses to AZD1222 COVID-19 vaccine. Method: immunoSEQ multiplex PCR; TCRdb's copy keeps in-frame clones and lacks some. The sample contains some 90,000 clones, 70% to 90% of which appear only once. Material: peripheral blood, obtained on day 0 of AZD1222 vaccination. These TCRs come from an adult in good health.

Here the CDR3 reads CASNVGSTDTQYF. The CDR3, as DNA: TGTGCCAGCAATGTGGGGAGCACAGATACGCAGTATTTT. The chain couples TRBV5-8 to TRBJ2-3, with D hard to call. V was shortened by 6 bases and J by 0 bases, with 8 bases between the two germline ends. Germline V gene data show CDR1 as SGHTS and CDR2 as YDEGEE. This CDR3 is 13 amino acids long. The full variable domain, rest sourced from reference TRBV5-8 and TRBJ2-3, is EAGVTQSPTHLIKTRGQQATLRCSPISGHTSVYWYQQALGLGLQFLLWYDEGEERNRGNFPPRFSGRQFPNYSSELNVNALELEDSALYLCASNVGSTDTQYFGPGTRLTVL.

The chain combines TRBV19 with TRBJ1-5; possibly TRBD1 for D (5 bases). Trimming pared 10 bases from V and 8 bases from J, leaving 21 bases between. CDR1 and CDR2 from the germline V gene are LNHDA and SQIVND (reference sequence). This CDR3 is built from 14 residues. The CDR3, as DNA: TGTGCCACTCGCCGGTGGGGGGAAGGGGAGCCCCAGCATTTT. Its translation: CATRRWGEGEPQHF.

The chain carries TRBV25-1 and TRBJ2-7; D is uncertain. Per germline, CDR1 MGHDK and CDR2 SYGVNS. The CDR3 covers 13 residues. The ends were cut back, 0 bases at V and 0 bases at J, with 3 bases in the middle. Here the CDR3 reads CASSEYSSYEQYF. The CDR3 DNA reads as TGTGCCAGCAGTGAATACAGCTCCTACGAGCAGTACTTC.

The chain combines TRBV10-2 with TRBJ1-5; D may be TRBD1 (5 bases). Germline assignment: CDR1 WSHSY and CDR2 SAAADI. This CDR3 is built from 14 residues. The germline V and J ends were trimmed by 0 bases and 5 bases, with 8 bases remaining between them. CDR3 amino acids: CASSESGGDQPQHF. The CDR3, as DNA: TGCGCCAGCAGTGAGTCCGGAGGGGATCAGCCCCAGCATTTT.

The gene calls are TRBV4-1 and TRBJ2-7; D could derive from TRBD1 or TRBD2 (7 bases each). V lost 4 bases and J lost 5, with 18 bases in between. Germline V CDR1 and CDR2: MGHRA, YSYEKL. This CDR3 is 15 amino acids long. The chain's CDR3 is CASSPQGTTGDEQYF. CDR3 nucleotides: TGCGCCAGCAGCCCTCAAGGGACTACAGGGGACGAGCAGTACTTC.

Turning to this clone: The germline gene is not matched at one end of the junction; a read error may be the cause. This sequence joins TRBV7-7 and TRBJ1-1; weak D call: TRBD1 (5 bases). The CDR3 is made up of 13 amino acids. CDR1 is SSHAT, CDR2 FNYEAQ, per germline (reference sequence). This chain's CDR3 is CASSWGLNTEAFF. Here the CDR3 DNA reads TGTGCTAGCAGCTGGGGACTGAACACTGAAGCTTTCTTT.

The rearrangement joins TRBV13 to TRBJ1-1; weak D call: TRBD1 (6 bases). V lost 4 bases and J 0 bases, leaving 12 bases between the germline ends. Looked up from germline, CDR1 is PRHDT and CDR2 is FYEKMQ (reference sequence). The CDR3 is 15 residues long. The CDR3 loop is CASSSRDRLNTEAFF. Here the CDR3 DNA reads TGTGCCAGCAGCTCAAGAGACAGGCTGAACACTGAAGCTTTCTTT.

This sequence joins TRBV7-3 and TRBJ1-2; no definite D call. Germline CDR1 and CDR2: SGHTA and FQGTGA. Trimming shortened V by 1 base and J by 0 bases, and 12 bases separated the two germline ends. The CDR3 consists of 16 residues. This CDR3 reads CASSLSRAETNYGYTF. The CDR3 DNA is TGTGCCAGCAGCTTAAGTCGGGCAGAAACTAACTATGGCTACACCTTC.

The CDR3 region has the DNA TGTGCCAGCAGCGTAGCTACAGATACGCAGTATTTT. Protein product: CASSVATDTQYF. J is TRBJ2-3 and V is TRBV9, with D uncertain. Germline CDR1 reads SGDLS; CDR2 reads YYNGEE. This CDR3 is built from 12 residues. Trimming took 0 bases from V and 3 from J, leaving 2 bases between them.

A few counts support this clone. V gene TRBV5-1 combines with J gene TRBJ2-7; D not resolved. Germline V CDR1 and CDR2: SGHRS, YFSETQ. Trimming took off 0 bases at V and 3 bases at J, with 7 bases between the two ends. The CDR3 is 13 amino acids. The CDR3 region has the DNA TGCGCCAGCAGCTTGGCGCAGAGCTACGAGCAGTACTTC. Amino acid sequence: CASSLAQSYEQYF.

The V and J genes are TRBV15 and TRBJ1-1, with D hard to call. The V end was cut by 0 bases, the J end by 8 bases, with 13 bases between. Germline V lookup: CDR1 LNHNV, CDR2 YYDKDF (reference sequence). The CDR3 is 14 residues long. The CDR3, as DNA: TGTGCCACCAGCAGAGAAAGACGGACGGACGAAGCTTTCTTT. The encoded protein is CATSRERRTDEAFF. The complete variable domain, with remaining parts taken from reference TRBV15 and TRBJ1-1, reads DAMVIQNPRYQVTQFGKPVTLSCSQTLNHNVMYWYQQKSSQAPKLLFHYYDKDFNNEADTPDNFQSRRPNTSFCFLDIRSPGLGDTAMYLCATSRERRTDEAFFGQGTRLTVV.

The rearrangement joins TRBV19 to TRBJ1-2, with D possibly being TRBD1 (6 bases). Trimming removed 5 bases at V and 0 bases at J, with 16 bases between. Germline assignment: CDR1 LNHDA and CDR2 SQIVND (reference sequence). CDR3 length equals 16 residues. The CDR3 spells CASSLLRRGSNYGYTF. The CDR3, as DNA: TGTGCCAGTAGTCTACTTCGCAGGGGTTCTAACTATGGCTACACCTTC.

The V call is TRBV5-1, the J call TRBJ1-1, with no clear D. V gave up 1 base and J gave up 2 bases, with 12 bases separating them. The length of the CDR3 is 15 residues. CDR1 and CDR2 (germline): SGHRS, YFSETQ. CDR3 sequence reads: CASSLNSPTNTEAFF. In DNA form, the CDR3 reads TGCGCCAGCAGCTTGAATTCACCGACAAACACTGAAGCTTTCTTT.

The chain is built from TRBV30 and TRBJ1-4; TRBD1 matches 8 bases. Germline CDR1 and CDR2: GTSNPN and SVGIG (reference sequence). The ends lost 7 bases at V and 4 bases at J; junction bases unmatched: 5. This CDR3 contains 13 residues. The CDR3 DNA follows: TGTGCCTCCTCGACAGGGGTTAATGAAAAACTGTTTTTT. This codes for CASSTGVNEKLFF.

This rearrangement joins TRBV4-1 to TRBJ2-1, with TRBD1 identical over 9 bases. V dropped 0 bases and J dropped 6; count of bases not matched to a gene: 3. Germline values: CDR1 MGHRA, CDR2 YSYEKL. The CDR3 length is 15 residues. Here the CDR3 reads CASSQEGQGSNEQFF. The CDR3 coding sequence is TGCGCCAGCAGCCAAGAAGGACAGGGGTCCAATGAGCAGTTCTTC.

The chain is built from TRBV12-3 or TRBV12-4 and TRBJ2-1; 7 bases line up with TRBD2. There are 13 residues in the CDR3. V gave up 7 bases and J gave up 8 bases; unmatched junction bases: 8. The CDR3: CASTAERGHEQFF. The CDR3 region has the DNA TGTGCCAGCACCGCGGAGCGGGGTCATGAGCAGTTCTTC.

The table lists this clone with a few counts. The chain recombines TRBV24-1 with TRBJ2-7, with D perhaps matching TRBD2 (5 bases). V was clipped by 3 bases and J by 7 bases, with 12 bases between them. Germline V gene lookup returns CDR1 KGHDR and CDR2 SFDVKD. This CDR3 region has 13 residues. CDR3 protein: CATSDPARREQYF. The DNA for the CDR3 is TGTGCCACCAGTGATCCGGCACGGAGGGAGCAGTACTTC.

The chain links TRBV7-6 to TRBJ2-7; 12 nucleotides align to TRBD2. The CDR3 covers 17 residues. After removal of 5 bases from V and 2 bases from J, the junction contained 10 bases not matched to a gene. CDR1 is SGHVS, CDR2 FNYEAQ, per germline. CDR3 amino acids: CASSPVTSGGSTYEQYF. CDR3 nucleotides: TGTGCCAGCAGCCCAGTTACTAGCGGGGGGTCTACCTACGAGCAGTACTTC.

This chain uses TRBV6-1 with TRBJ1-1; D uncertain. V lost 2 bases to trimming and J lost 5 bases, with 12 bases between them. This CDR3 contains 14 residues. CDR1 and CDR2 (germline): MNHNS, SASEGT. CDR3 loop: CASSENIIRTEAFF. The CDR3 DNA follows: TGTGCCAGCAGTGAAAACATCATTCGGACTGAAGCTTTCTTT.

The chain couples TRBV4-3 to TRBJ2-1; 10 bases line up with TRBD2. The CDR3 totals 16 residues. The V gene's germline CDR1 is LGHNA and CDR2 YSLEER. The junction had 10 bases not matched to a gene; V was cut back by 1 base and J by 10 bases. CDR3 sequence reads: CASSQGLSGGAREQFF. CDR3 coding DNA: TGCGCCAGCAGCCAAGGGTTGAGCGGGGGGGCACGGGAGCAGTTCTTC.

This clone was found once. This chain connects TRBV7-3 to TRBJ1-5; 8 nucleotides align to TRBD1. V shed 5 bases and J 3 bases; nucleotides not matched to a gene: 9. This CDR3 has 16 residues. Germline CDR1 SGHTA, CDR2 FQGTGA. The CDR3 spells CASSISDRESNQPQHF. The CDR3 DNA follows: TGTGCCAGCAGCATATCGGACAGGGAATCCAATCAGCCCCAGCATTTT.

In this sample, this clone turned up a few times. The chain employs TRBV7-9 and TRBJ1-2; TRBD1 is a possible D gene (6 bases). Germline CDR1 reads SEHNR; CDR2 reads FQNEAQ (reference sequence). This CDR3 comprises 15 residues. The V gene lost 1 base and the J gene lost 4 bases, with 13 bases spanning the gap. As DNA, the CDR3 is TGTGCCAGCAGCTTAGATGTAGGGGGACTCTATGGCTACACCTTC. Amino acid sequence: CASSLDVGGLYGYTF.

The J gene is TRBJ1-1, the V gene TRBV10-3, with 7 bases fitting TRBD1. After removal of 10 bases from V and 3 bases from J, the junction contained 8 bases not matched to a gene. The germline V gene encodes CDR1 ENHRY and CDR2 SYGVKD. CDR3 size: 13 residues. In nucleotides, the CDR3 is TGTGCCACAAGACAGGGAAAAGACACTGAAGCTTTCTTT. Translating it yields CATRQGKDTEAFF.

The sample holds a few counts of this clone. The chain combines TRBV2 with TRBJ1-2; the D gene is possibly TRBD1 (5 bases). The CDR3 contains 11 residues. The germline V gene has CDR1 SNHLY and CDR2 FYNNEI. V was shortened by 6 bases and J by 6 bases, with 8 bases between the two germline ends. The CDR3 nucleotides are TGTGCCAGCAGGGGAGGGGATGGCTACACCTTC. This codes for CASRGGDGYTF.

This rearrangement joins TRBV5-1 to TRBJ2-7; the match to TRBD2 covers 10 bases. CDR1 and CDR2 from the germline V gene are SGHRS and YFSETQ. The CDR3 totals 15 residues. The V gene end was trimmed by 2 bases and the J gene end by 0 bases; junction bases not matched to a gene: 2. The CDR3 bases are TGCGCCAGCAGCTTACTAGCGGGGCTCTCCTACGAGCAGTACTTC. Its translation: CASSLLAGLSYEQYF.

This chain uses TRBV12-5 with TRBJ1-6, with a tentative D call TRBD1 (6 bases). This CDR3 contains 16 residues. With 6 bases removed from V and 9 bases from J, the gap between germline ends came to 21 bases. Germline values: CDR1 LGHNT, CDR2 FRNRAP. The CDR3 nucleotides read TGTGCTAGTGGCCTCGAACGGGGGGGCATCTTTTCACCCCTCCACTTT. This codes for CASGLERGGIFSPLHF.